The 5 T cell receptor beta chains listed next were all sequenced from one sample in a study of T cell responses to AZD1222 COVID-19 vaccine. Method: immunoSEQ multiplex PCR; TCRdb's copy keeps in-frame clones and lacks some. Altogether 90,000 to 120,000 clones are present, over 85% being singletons, with the ten largest covering 2.2%. Sample: peripheral blood, taken on day 0 of AZD1222 vaccination. The receptor set was obtained from an adult in good health.

The chain employs TRBV11-2 and TRBJ1-6, with D possibly TRBD1 on 5 matching bases. Germline V gives CDR1 SGHAT, CDR2 FQNNGV. Trimming removed 3 bases from V and 9 bases from J, with 12 bases in between. CDR3 length: 14 amino acids. Written as DNA, the CDR3 is TGTGCCAGCAGCTTTAACGGGGCGGGTTCACCCCTCCACTTT. It codes for CASSFNGAGSPLHF.

The chain carries TRBV7-2 and TRBJ1-1; D is uncertain. The germline V gene has CDR1 SGHTA and CDR2 FQGNSA. This CDR3 has 11 residues. With 2 bases removed from V and 10 bases from J, the gap between germline ends came to 8 bases. The CDR3 loop is CASSLRGGAFF. The CDR3 DNA is TGTGCCAGCAGCTTAAGAGGAGGAGCTTTCTTT.

The chain combines TRBV5-1 with TRBJ1-1; possibly TRBD1 for D (6 bases). The germline V gene has CDR1 SGHRS and CDR2 YFSETQ. CDR3 length: 16 amino acids. Between the trimmed V and J ends, which lost 5 bases and 0 bases, there was a span of 17 bases. CDR3 protein: CASRQSSGEMNTEAFF. In nucleotides, the CDR3 is TGCGCCAGCAGGCAAAGTTCAGGGGAAATGAACACTGAAGCTTTCTTT. The full variable domain, its missing parts supplied by reference TRBV5-1 and TRBJ1-1, is KAGVTQTPRYLIKTRGQQVTLSCSPISGHRSVSWYQQTPGQGLQFLFEYFSETQRNKGNFPGRFSGRQFSNSRSEMNVSTLELGDSALYLCASRQSSGEMNTEAFFGQGTRLTVV.

The chain has TRBV13 and TRBJ2-7; 7 nucleotides align to TRBD1. With V trimmed by 5 bases and J by 4 bases, 5 bases remained unmatched. The CDR3 runs 13 residues. Per the germline V gene, CDR1 is PRHDT and CDR2 is FYEKMQ (reference sequence). The CDR3 sequence: CASSPGTVYEQYF. The CDR3 nucleotides are TGTGCCAGCAGCCCGGGGACAGTATACGAGCAGTACTTC. The full variable domain, with the rest looked up from reference TRBV13 and TRBJ2-7, is AAGVIQSPRHLIKEKRETATLKCYPIPRHDTVYWYQQGPGQDPQFLISFYEKMQSDKGSIPDRFSAQQFSDYHSELNMSSLELGDSALYFCASSPGTVYEQYFGPGTRLTVT.

The genes are TRBV19 and TRBJ1-1; 7 bases agree with TRBD1. V was clipped by 5 bases and J by 1 base; unmatched bases: 4. Germline CDR1 LNHDA, CDR2 SQIVND (reference sequence). There are 14 residues in the CDR3. As DNA, the CDR3 is TGTGCCAGTAGTGGCAGGGGGGGGAACACTGAAGCTTTCTTT. Translating gives CASSGRGGNTEAFF. Looking up the rest from reference TRBV19 and TRBJ1-1 gives the full variable domain: DGGITQSPKYLFRKEGQNVTLSCEQNLNHDAMYWYRQDPGQGLRLIYYSQIVNDFQKGDIAEGYSVSREKKESFPLTVTSAQKNPTAFYLCASSGRGGNTEAFFGQGTRLTVV.